The 10 T cell receptor beta chains given below trace back to one sample, sequenced in a study of blood T cell repertoires in COVID-19. TCRdb's table, derived via immunoSEQ multiplex PCR, lists solely in-frame clones and lacks some. The table lists roughly 95,000 clones, about 81% of them singletons. Sequences were obtained from peripheral blood. The receptors come from a man aged 55 to 70 with acute or convalescent COVID-19.

The chain is built from TRBV19 and TRBJ2-7; D not certain. The V end lost 5 bases, the J end lost 0 bases, and 8 bases lay between the germline ends. This CDR3 is 13 amino acids long. Per the germline V gene, CDR1 is LNHDA and CDR2 is SQIVND (reference sequence). The CDR3 DNA follows: TGTGCCAGTAGTCCCCGAGCCTCCTACGAGCAGTACTTC. This translates into CASSPRASYEQYF.

The chain has TRBV19 and TRBJ1-2; perhaps TRBD1 as D (5 bases). The germline gives CDR1 LNHDA, CDR2 SQIVND (reference sequence). Trimming removed 5 bases from V and 4 bases from J, with 20 bases in between. The CDR3 totals 16 residues. The CDR3 DNA sequence: TGTGCCAGTAGTGTGTCGCAGGGAAAGGAGGGCTATGGCTACACCTTC. Its translation is CASSVSQGKEGYGYTF. Combining the CDR3 with reference TRBV19 and TRBJ1-2 gives the whole variable domain DGGITQSPKYLFRKEGQNVTLSCEQNLNHDAMYWYRQDPGQGLRLIYYSQIVNDFQKGDIAEGYSVSREKKESFPLTVTSAQKNPTAFYLCASSVSQGKEGYGYTFGSGTRLTVV.

V usage is TRBV6-1 and J usage is TRBJ2-5, with 12 positions matching TRBD2. The CDR3 consists of 14 residues. Germline trimming cut 6 bases from V and 2 bases from J; bases unmatched to any gene: 1. Germline CDR1 and CDR2: MNHNS and SASEGT. In nucleotides, the CDR3 is TGTGCCAGCAGACTAGCGGGAGGACAAGAGACCCAGTACTTC. Translated: CASRLAGGQETQYF.

The chain combines TRBV29-1 with TRBJ2-1, with TRBD2 identical over 15 bases. The junction had 1 base not matched to a gene; V was cut back by 6 bases and J by 7 bases. The CDR3 totals 13 residues. CDR1 is SQVTM, CDR2 ANQGSEA, per germline. CDR3 sequence (DNA): TGCAGCGTCGGGACTAGCGGGGGGAATGAGCAGTTCTTC. It codes for CSVGTSGGNEQFF.

This chain links TRBV14 with TRBJ2-7; 7 bases line up with TRBD1. This CDR3 has 15 residues. Germline V CDR1 and CDR2: SGHDN, FVKESK. The junction had 8 bases not matched to a gene; V was cut back by 5 bases and J by 1 base. CDR3 nucleotides: TGTGCCAGCAGCTTATCGGGACAGCTTTCCTACGAGCAGTACGTC. It specifies CASSLSGQLSYEQYV.

The chain is built from TRBV29-1 and TRBJ1-2; 7 positions match TRBD1. V shed 4 bases and J 4 bases; nucleotides not matched to a gene: 3. The germline CDR1 and CDR2 sequences are SQVTM and ANQGSEA. The CDR3 length is 12 residues. CDR3 DNA sequence: TGCAGCGTTGGGGACAGCCCCTATGGCTACACCTTC. This encodes CSVGDSPYGYTF.

This chain links TRBV29-1 with TRBJ1-1; weak D call: TRBD1 (6 bases). Trimming pared 7 bases from V and 3 bases from J, leaving 12 bases between. The CDR3 runs 12 residues. The V gene's germline CDR1 is SQVTM and CDR2 ANQGSEA. The CDR3: CSAYRQDTEAFF. The CDR3 DNA sequence: TGCAGCGCCTACCGACAGGACACTGAAGCTTTCTTT.

This clone was observed a handful of times. This sequence joins TRBV4-3 and TRBJ2-1; D gene unclear. Trimming stripped 0 bases from V and 2 bases from J, with 8 bases between. This CDR3 region has 15 residues. Germline V gene sequence: CDR1 LGHNA, CDR2 YSLEER. The CDR3 DNA reads TGCGCCAGCAGCCAAGACCAGGTTCCCTACAATGAGCAGTTCTTC. Encoded protein: CASSQDQVPYNEQFF.

V and J are TRBV7-2 and TRBJ2-7, with 10 bases identical to TRBD1. The CDR3 spans 13 residues. The germline V gene encodes CDR1 SGHTA and CDR2 FQGNSA. The V and J ends lost 3 bases and 7 bases, in that order; junction bases with no gene match: 3. The CDR3 nucleotides are TGTGCCAGCAGCTTCGACAGGGGGCATGAGCAGTACGTC. Protein sequence: CASSFDRGHEQYV.

The chain's CDR3 is CASSPGTSNEQFF. The CDR3 region has the DNA TGTGCCAGCAGTCCCGGGACTAGCAATGAGCAGTTCTTC. The chain carries TRBV6-5 and TRBJ2-1; 8 bases line up with TRBD2. Germline CDR1 and CDR2: MNHEY and SVGAGI. The CDR3 totals 13 residues. The ends lost 5 bases at V and 6 bases at J; junction bases unmatched: 3.